The clone carrying this T cell receptor (beta chain) has only a few counts. Its specificity is unknown. This entry comes from a study of T cells after yellow fever vaccination. A single record per CDR3 protein comes from TCRdb applying MiXCR to the 5' RACE reads. The sample records some 400,000 distinct CDR3 sequences, approximately 6% being singletons. The study's findings and limits: Though it reached lower strength, the secondary response hit its peak faster, day 5 versus 15.

Per the germline V gene, CDR1 is SGHKS and CDR2 is YYEKEE (reference sequence). CDR3 length: 15 residues. J lost 4 bases, V lost 1 base, and 6 bases had no gene match. This chain joins TRBV5-5 and TRBJ2-5; 8 nucleotides agree with TRBD2. The receptor comes from a man aged 25 to 45 who received the YFV17D yellow fever vaccine. The sequences come from PBMCs, collected 5 days after the yellow fever booster vaccination. DNA of the CDR3: TGTGCCAGCAGCTTGAGCGGGAGCGGAGGAGAGACCCAGTACTTC. This encodes CASSLSGSGGETQYF.